This is a list of T cell receptor beta chains from one sample in a study of TIL therapy for anti-PD-1-resistant metastatic lung cancer. Using immunoSEQ multiplex PCR, the repertoire was profiled, and TCRdb retains in-frame clones only, with some absent. Of about 60,000 clones listed, around 68% are singletons. The specimen comprised blood, sampled at baseline. Every receptor here comes from a person aged 25-80 years with non-small cell lung cancer. Each CDR3 is given with its conserved first and last residue. A D gene is named only where the DNA matches it firmly. Size values are once, few and many counts, or a class for expanded clones, and some rows have none.

V	D	J	size	CDR3	DNA
TRBV6-5	TRBD2	TRBJ2-1	-	CASSYQTSASYNEQFF	TGTGCCAGCAGCTACCAGACTAGCGCATCCTACAATGAGCAGTTCTTC
TRBV6-4	TRBD2	TRBJ2-2	once	CATSREGAGELFF	TGTGCCACCAGCAGGGAGGGTGCCGGGGAGCTGTTTTTT
TRBV6-5	-	TRBJ1-1	-	CASCFGSRVEAFF	TGTGCCAGCTGCTTCGGGTCCAGAGTTGAAGCTTTCTTT
TRBV7-2	TRBD1	TRBJ2-1	once	CASSLMTGSHNEQFF	TGTGCCAGCAGCTTAATGACAGGGTCGCACAATGAGCAGTTCTTC
TRBV7-9	-	TRBJ1-1	few	CASSFQNLNTEAFF	TGTGCCAGCAGCTTCCAAAATCTGAACACTGAAGCTTTCTTT
TRBV10-3	TRBD1	TRBJ2-7	-	CATSATGGDYEQYF	TGTGCCACATCAGCGACAGGGGGCGATTACGAGCAGTACTTC
TRBV19	-	TRBJ1-2	-	CASSISWEPRFRGYTF	TGTGCCAGTAGTATCAGTTGGGAGCCCCGATTCCGTGGCTACACCTTC
TRBV7-2	TRBD1	TRBJ1-4	-	CASSRTGATNEKLFF	TGTGCCAGCAGTCGCACAGGGGCGACTAATGAAAAACTGTTTTTT
TRBV5-4	-	TRBJ1-5	-	CASSLDNQPQHF	TGTGCCAGCAGCTTGGATAATCAGCCCCAGCATTTT
TRBV11-1	TRBD2	TRBJ2-1	-	CASSLLRDYTQWEQFF	TGTGCCAGCAGCTTACTCCGGGACTATACGCAATGGGAGCAGTTCTTC
TRBV18	TRBD2	TRBJ2-3	few	CASSAVTSGRRGDTQYF	TGTGCCAGCTCAGCTGTGACTAGCGGGAGGAGGGGAGATACGCAGTATTTT
TRBV11-3	TRBD1	TRBJ2-5	-	CASSLGETGRGETQYF	TGTGCCAGCAGCTTAGGGGAGACAGGGAGAGGAGAGACCCAGTACTTC
TRBV6-6	-	TRBJ1-2	-	CASSYSNYGYTF	TGTGCCAGCAGTTACAGTAACTATGGCTACACCTTC
TRBV11-2	-	TRBJ2-1	-	CASSLEIAGSYNEQFF	TGTGCCAGCAGCTTAGAGATTGCGGGCTCCTACAATGAGCAGTTCTTC
TRBV6-1	-	TRBJ2-7	few	CASSEGRTYEQYF	TGTGCCAGCAGTGAAGGCAGGACCTACGAGCAGTACTTC
TRBV5-1	-	TRBJ2-7	once	CASSPLGGRSGEQYF	TGCGCCAGCAGCCCGCTGGGCGGGCGCTCTGGGGAGCAGTACTTC
TRBV6-5	-	TRBJ1-1	-	CASSTGRAEAFF	TGTGCCAGCAGCACAGGGCGGGCTGAAGCTTTCTTT
TRBV2	-	TRBJ2-3	-	CASRFDRGVADTQYF	TGTGCCAGCAGGTTCGACCGCGGGGTGGCGGATACGCAGTATTTT
TRBV15	-	TRBJ2-5	-	CATSSRQTHQGTQYF	TGTGCCACCAGCAGCAGACAGACTCATCAAGGGACCCAGTACTTC
TRBV9	-	TRBJ2-3	-	CASSPYVTDTQYF	TGTGCCAGCAGCCCTTATGTCACAGATACGCAGTATTTT
TRBV5-1	TRBD1	TRBJ2-1	-	CASSTGQGNDEQFF	TGCGCCAGCAGCACGGGACAGGGAAATGATGAGCAGTTCTTC
TRBV2	-	TRBJ1-1	-	CASSTLSAFF	TGTGCCAGCAGTACCCTTTCGGCTTTCTTT
TRBV11-2	-	TRBJ2-7	-	CASSLGDIYEQYF	TGTGCCAGCAGCTTAGGGGACATCTACGAGCAGTACTTC
TRBV4-2	TRBD2	TRBJ2-7	few	CASSQVSSREAYEQYF	TGTGCCAGCAGCCAAGTGAGTTCGCGGGAGGCCTACGAGCAGTACTTC
TRBV10-3	-	TRBJ2-1	-	CAISGENEQFF	TGTGCCATCAGTGGCGAAAATGAGCAGTTCTTC
TRBV6-1	TRBD1	TRBJ1-6	-	CASSATGISPLHF	TGTGCCAGCAGTGCGACAGGGATTTCACCCCTCCACTTT
TRBV11-2	TRBD1	TRBJ2-7	-	CASSLGIDRDSYEQYF	TGTGCCAGCAGCTTAGGGATCGACAGGGACTCCTACGAGCAGTACTTC
TRBV6-1	-	TRBJ1-5	-	CASSETRFNQPQHF	TGTGCCAGCAGTGAAACACGGTTCAATCAGCCCCAGCATTTT